The 27 T cell receptor beta chains presented below share a single source sample, sequenced in a study of vaccination effects on CD4 cells after COVID-19. Peptide-pool stimulation followed by sequencing identified expanded antigen-specific CD4+ clonotypes in the ViraFEST assay. The authors isolated CD4+ T cells after about eleven days of culture. Infection with SARS-CoV-2 occurred in the person between March and December 2020, and PCR confirmed it. TCRdb's table, derived via immunoSEQ multiplex PCR, lists solely in-frame clones and lacks some. In the table there are around 75,000 clones, 65% to 75% of which are singletons. No antigen has been identified for these receptors. The sequenced sample was CD4+ T cells from PBMCs cultured with HIV peptides, obtained before COVID-19 vaccination. Stated subset: HIV-1 Nef peptide pool negative control/reference culture. These receptors originate from a human donor who had a prior SARS-CoV-2 infection.

The chain links TRBV30 to TRBJ2-3; D uncertain. Germline-derived CDR1 and CDR2 are GTSNPN and SVGIG (reference sequence). Deletions cut 2 bases from V and 5 bases from J, with 11 bases between. The CDR3 is 13 residues long. Here the CDR3 DNA reads TGTGCCTGGAGTCGAGGTGTGCTAGATACGCAGTATTTT. Translating gives CAWSRGVLDTQYF. The full variable domain, with the rest looked up from reference TRBV30 and TRBJ2-3, is SQTIHQWPATLVQPVGSPLSLECTVEGTSNPNLYWYRQAAGRGLQLLFYSVGIGQISSEVPQNLSASRPQDRQFILSSKKLLLSDSGFYLCAWSRGVLDTQYFGPGTRLTVL.

This rearrangement joins TRBV11-1 to TRBJ2-3; 11 bases agree with TRBD2. There are 17 residues in the CDR3. V lost 0 bases, J lost 6 bases, and 8 bases stayed unmatched. Germline assignment: CDR1 SGHAT and CDR2 FQDESV (reference sequence). The CDR3 DNA reads as TGTGCCAGCAGCTTAGCCCCGGGACTAGCGGCAGGGGATACGCAGTATTTT. Protein sequence: CASSLAPGLAAGDTQYF.

The genes are TRBV20-1 and TRBJ2-1, with 8 nucleotides matching TRBD1. The germline gives CDR1 DFQATT, CDR2 SNEGSKA (reference sequence). The trim removed 7 bases at V and 4 bases at J, leaving 0 bases unmatched. The CDR3 totals 11 residues. The CDR3 is CSGTGYNEQFF. Written as DNA, the CDR3 is TGCAGTGGGACAGGGTACAATGAGCAGTTCTTC.

DNA for the CDR3: TGCGCCAGCAGCTTGGAACAGGGGACCACTGAAGCTTTCTTT. This sequence encodes CASSLEQGTTEAFF. The V and J genes are TRBV5-1 and TRBJ1-1, with 7 bases fitting TRBD1. The CDR3 consists of 14 residues. The germline V gene encodes CDR1 SGHRS and CDR2 YFSETQ. The junction had 3 bases not matched to a gene; V was cut back by 0 bases and J by 4 bases.

The CDR3 DNA sequence: TGTGCCTGGAGTGTAGCAGGGACCCAGTACTTC. Translated: CAWSVAGTQYF. The chain has TRBV30 and TRBJ2-5; the D is unclear. The germline CDR1 and CDR2 sequences are GTSNPN and SVGIG (reference sequence). CDR3 length: 11 residues. The V and J ends lost 0 bases and 7 bases respectively, with 6 bases between them.

This clone was found a few times. The J gene is TRBJ2-3, the V gene TRBV7-9; 11 bases fit TRBD2. The V gene end was trimmed by 0 bases and the J gene end by 6 bases; junction bases not matched to a gene: 8. This CDR3 is built from 17 residues. Germline V CDR1 and CDR2: SEHNR, FQNEAQ (reference sequence). CDR3 DNA: TGTGCCAGCAGCTTAGCTACTAGCGGGGGTGCACATGATACGCAGTATTTT. It is translated as CASSLATSGGAHDTQYF.

This clone was seen a handful of times. The chain couples TRBV20-1 to TRBJ2-7; 8 positions match TRBD2. Germline trimming cut 7 bases from V and 5 bases from J; bases unmatched to any gene: 4. Germline-derived CDR1 and CDR2 are DFQATT and SNEGSKA (reference sequence). This CDR3 region has 11 residues. The CDR3 bases are TGCAGTGTTTACGGGGGGGACGAGCAGTACTTC. This gives the protein CSVYGGDEQYF.

This clone was counted between two and nine times. The V call is TRBV5-4, the J call TRBJ1-1; tentatively, D is TRBD1 (5 bases). Germline lookup yields CDR1 SGHNT and CDR2 YYREEE (reference sequence). This CDR3 spans 16 amino acids. Trimming stripped 0 bases from V and 4 bases from J, with 16 bases between. In DNA form, the CDR3 reads TGTGCCAGCAGCTTGGTTTCGGGAGGGGCGGGCACTGAAGCTTTCTTT. Translating it yields CASSLVSGGAGTEAFF. Full variable domain (missing parts from reference TRBV5-4 and TRBJ1-1): ETGVTQSPTHLIKTRGQQVTLRCSSQSGHNTVSWYQQALGQGPQFIFQYYREEENGRGNFPPRFSGLQFPNYSSELNVNALELDDSALYLCASSLVSGGAGTEAFFGQGTRLTVV.

The gene calls are TRBV30 and TRBJ1-1; D unclear. Trimming removed 0 bases from V and 7 bases from J, with 6 bases in between. This CDR3 comprises 11 residues. CDR1 is GTSNPN and CDR2 is SVGIG in the germline V gene (reference sequence). The CDR3, as DNA: TGTGCCTGGAGTGTATTCGATGAAGCTTTCTTT. This gives the protein CAWSVFDEAFF.

The gene calls are TRBV7-2 and TRBJ1-2; no reliable D call. The CDR3 loop spans 13 amino acids. The V end lost 5 bases, the J end lost 1 base, and 8 bases lay between the germline ends. Looked up from germline, CDR1 is SGHTA and CDR2 is FQGNSA. CDR3 in DNA: TGTGCCAGCAGCCCGACCTTTAACTATGGCTACACCTTC. Amino acids: CASSPTFNYGYTF.

The chain employs TRBV7-2 and TRBJ1-1, with a weak D call TRBD1 (5 bases). CDR3 length: 13 residues. Germline V gene lookup returns CDR1 SGHTA and CDR2 FQGNSA. V dropped 5 bases and J dropped 11 bases, with 18 bases sitting between them. CDR3 residues: CASSPREGKEAFF. As DNA, the CDR3 is TGTGCCAGCAGCCCCCGGGAGGGGAAAGAGGCTTTCTTT.

This sequence joins TRBV6-6 and TRBJ1-4; D is uncertain. The CDR3 is 12 residues long. V lost 2 bases and J lost 8, with 6 bases in between. Germline V gene data show CDR1 as MNHNY and CDR2 as SVGAGI (reference sequence). In nucleotides, the CDR3 is TGTGCCAGCAGTTACGCCGGGGAAAAACTGTTTTTT. As protein: CASSYAGEKLFF.

This chain connects TRBV11-2 to TRBJ2-7; the D gene could be TRBD1 or TRBD2 (6 bases each). Between the trimmed V and J ends, which lost 0 bases and 3 bases, there was a span of 18 bases. Germline CDR1 and CDR2: SGHAT and FQNNGV. This CDR3 has 17 amino acids. CDR3 sequence reads: CASSLDSRGEIIYEQYF. The CDR3 region has the DNA TGTGCCAGCAGCTTAGATTCTAGGGGGGAAATAATCTACGAGCAGTACTTC.

The gene calls are TRBV11-2 and TRBJ2-7, with D possibly TRBD1 on 6 matching bases. There are 16 residues in the CDR3. Germline V gene sequence: CDR1 SGHAT, CDR2 FQNNGV. The V gene lost 1 base and the J gene lost 2 bases, with 15 bases spanning the gap. CDR3 sequence: CASSLGGRMNPYEQYF. The CDR3 coding sequence is TGTGCCAGCAGCTTAGGGGGGCGGATGAATCCCTACGAGCAGTACTTC.

The gene calls are TRBV18 and TRBJ1-2; D unclear. The germline V gene encodes CDR1 KGHSH and CDR2 LQKENI. This CDR3 region has 15 residues. V was pared by 3 bases and J by 2 bases, with 13 bases between. CDR3 in amino acids: CASSPVGLGNYGYTF. CDR3 DNA sequence: TGTGCCAGCTCACCGGTTGGGTTGGGGAACTATGGCTACACCTTC.

This clone was picked up a small number of times. CDR3: CASSVDTSIAGDEQFF. The CDR3 DNA reads TGTGCCAGCAGCGTAGATACTAGCATCGCTGGGGATGAGCAGTTCTTC. V gene TRBV9 combines with J gene TRBJ2-1; the D gene is possibly TRBD2 (6 bases). CDR1 is SGDLS and CDR2 is YYNGEE in the germline V gene. This CDR3 has 16 residues. Trimming shortened V by 0 bases and J by 8 bases, and 18 bases separated the two germline ends.

This chain joins TRBV14 and TRBJ1-6; 7 nucleotides align to TRBD1. The J segment lost 10 bases and the V segment lost 4 bases, leaving 13 bases of the junction unmatched. The germline V gene encodes CDR1 SGHDN and CDR2 FVKESK. The CDR3 sequence is 16 residues long. CDR3 in amino acids: CASSRMTGQDPSPLHF. CDR3 DNA sequence: TGTGCCAGCAGCCGAATGACAGGGCAAGATCCATCACCCCTCCACTTT.

On this clone itself: The sample contains more than one DNA sequence encoding this CDR3. The chain employs TRBV6-2 or TRBV6-3 and TRBJ2-2; no reliable D call. Per the germline V gene, CDR1 is MNHEY and CDR2 is SVGEGT. This CDR3 is 11 amino acids long. V dropped 3 bases and J dropped 6 bases, with 2 bases sitting between them. The chain's CDR3 is CASSYPGELFF. The DNA of the CDR3 is TGTGCCAGCAGTTATCCCGGGGAGCTGTTTTTT.

The sample holds a few counts of this clone. The chain carries TRBV11-1 and TRBJ2-1; 8 bases agree with TRBD2. Trimming cost V 3 bases and J 4 bases; bases outside gene matches: 5. Germline V gives CDR1 SGHAT, CDR2 FQDESV (reference sequence). The CDR3 has 15 residues. The CDR3 is CASSLYSGSYNEQFF. The CDR3 region has the DNA TGTGCCAGCAGCTTGTACAGCGGGAGTTACAATGAGCAGTTCTTC.

The chain has TRBV7-3 and TRBJ2-3, with TRBD1 identical over 10 bases. J was trimmed by 8 bases and V by 6 bases; bases with no gene match: 8. Per the germline V gene, CDR1 is SGHTA and CDR2 is FQGTGA. The CDR3 loop spans 14 amino acids. CDR3 in amino acids: CASRGTGEWSTQYF. The CDR3 coding sequence is TGTGCCAGCAGAGGGACAGGGGAATGGAGTACGCAGTATTTT. The entire variable domain, with the rest obtained from reference TRBV7-3 and TRBJ2-3, is as follows: GAGVSQTPSNKVTEKGKYVELRCDPISGHTALYWYRQSLGQGPEFLIYFQGTGAADDSGLPNDRFFAVRPEGSVSTLKIQRTERGDSAVYLCASRGTGEWSTQYFGPGTRLTVL.

This chain links TRBV4-2 with TRBJ2-7, with D possibly TRBD1 on 6 matching bases. CDR1 is LGHNA and CDR2 is YNFKEQ in the germline V gene. This CDR3 has 17 amino acids. Trimming stripped 0 bases from V and 2 bases from J, with 17 bases between. The chain's CDR3 is CASSQDKVTGKAYEQYF. CDR3 nucleotides: TGTGCCAGCAGCCAAGATAAGGTAACAGGGAAAGCCTACGAGCAGTACTTC.

This clone has more than one count but fewer than ten. The chain has TRBV13 and TRBJ1-6; weak D call: TRBD1 (5 bases). The CDR3 totals 15 residues. V was pared by 5 bases and J by 3 bases, with 11 bases between. Per germline, CDR1 PRHDT and CDR2 FYEKMQ (reference sequence). The CDR3 region is CASSPGLLYNSPLHF. CDR3 in DNA: TGTGCCAGCAGCCCGGGACTCCTCTATAATTCACCCCTCCACTTT.

The V gene is TRBV7-3, the J gene TRBJ2-1; the D gene is possibly TRBD2 (6 bases). This CDR3 is 16 amino acids long. V was shortened by 2 bases and J by 5 bases, with 16 bases between the two germline ends. The germline V gene encodes CDR1 SGHTA and CDR2 FQGTGA. The CDR3 nucleotides read TGTGCCAGCAGCTTATTGGGGTATGGGGAGGACAATGAGCAGTTCTTC. Amino acids: CASSLLGYGEDNEQFF.

The rearrangement joins TRBV5-6 to TRBJ1-2; no clear D. Trimming stripped 6 bases from V and 4 bases from J, with 19 bases between. This CDR3 comprises 15 residues. Germline V gene lookup returns CDR1 SGHDT and CDR2 YYEEEE. CDR3 sequence reads: CASTPPDRTGYGYTF. CDR3 DNA: TGTGCCAGCACCCCCCCCGACCGTACCGGCTATGGCTACACCTTC.

This chain uses TRBV1 with TRBJ2-1; the table names TRBD2, a call not compared with the DNA. TRBV1 is tagged as a pseudogene. The CDR3 totals 17 residues. CDR3 protein: CTSSYGLAGGNYNEQFF. DNA of the CDR3: TGCACCAGCAGCTATGGACTAGCGGGGGGGAATTACAATGAGCAGTTCTTC.

This clone occurred a few times. The gene calls are TRBV2 and TRBJ1-6, with 7 bases fitting TRBD1. Germline-derived CDR1 and CDR2 are SNHLY and FYNNEI. This CDR3 spans 15 amino acids. J was trimmed by 4 bases and V by 8 bases; bases with no gene match: 8. The CDR3 sequence: CASVSDRAYNSPLHF. CDR3 DNA: TGTGCCAGCGTGAGTGACAGGGCTTATAATTCACCCCTCCACTTT.

The chain has TRBV7-2 and TRBJ1-3, with 9 nucleotides matching TRBD1. Germline V gene data show CDR1 as SGHTA and CDR2 as FQGNSA. This CDR3 region has 16 residues. The V segment lost 2 bases and the J segment 4 bases; nucleotides outside the gene matches: 6. CDR3 nucleotides: TGTGCCAGCAGCTTAAAGTACGGGACAGGGGGAAACACCATATATTTT. Protein sequence: CASSLKYGTGGNTIYF.